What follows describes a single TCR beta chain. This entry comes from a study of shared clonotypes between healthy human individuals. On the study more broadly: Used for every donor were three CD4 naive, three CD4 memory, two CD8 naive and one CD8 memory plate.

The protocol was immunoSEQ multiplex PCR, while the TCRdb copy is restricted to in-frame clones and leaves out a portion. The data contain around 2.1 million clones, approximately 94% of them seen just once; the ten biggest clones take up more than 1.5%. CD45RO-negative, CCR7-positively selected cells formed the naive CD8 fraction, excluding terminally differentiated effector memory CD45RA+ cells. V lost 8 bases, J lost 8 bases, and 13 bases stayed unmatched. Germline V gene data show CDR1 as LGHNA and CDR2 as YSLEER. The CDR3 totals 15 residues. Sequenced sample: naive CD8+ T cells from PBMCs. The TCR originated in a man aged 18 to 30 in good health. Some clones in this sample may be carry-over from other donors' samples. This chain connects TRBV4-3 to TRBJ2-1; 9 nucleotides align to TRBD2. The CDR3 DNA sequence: TGCGCCAGCGCCTTCGGCGCGGGAGGGTTGGATGAGCAGTTCTTC. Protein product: CASAFGAGGLDEQFF.